This entry lists 11 T cell receptor beta chains sequenced from one sample in a study of a mutant IDH1 vaccine in newly diagnosed glioma. The time point is: week 5, during vaccination. All doses held 300 ug of mutant IDH1 20-mer peptide, with topical imiquimod. Antigens of these TCRs are unknown. The repertoire was sequenced with immunoSEQ multiplex PCR; TCRdb's copy has only in-frame clones and lacks some. The sample comprises around 29,000 clones, 87% of which are singletons, and over 2.5% rests with the top ten. The sequencing used peripheral blood mononuclear cells (PBMCs), collected from a glioma patient whose treatment included an IDH1 peptide vaccine. These receptors originate from a woman aged 40 to 55 with glioma. Some clones in this sample may be carry-over from other donors' samples.

DNA of the CDR3: TGTGCCAGCAGCCTACCTTTCTCCTACGAGCAGTACTTC. Amino acid sequence: CASSLPFSYEQYF. The chain is built from TRBV7-2 and TRBJ2-7; D unclear. Trimming cost V 5 bases and J 0 bases, with 8 bases left between them. The CDR3 has 13 amino acids. In germline, CDR1 is SGHTA, CDR2 FQGNSA.

In this sample, this clone turned up once. The chain employs TRBV7-2 and TRBJ2-3, with D possibly matching TRBD1 (6 bases). In germline, CDR1 is SGHTA, CDR2 FQGNSA. The CDR3 is 15 residues long. The V end was cut by 5 bases, the J end by 6 bases, with 18 bases between. The CDR3 coding sequence is TGTGCCAGCAGCCTCCTGAGGCGCACAGGGGATACGCAGTATTTT. As protein: CASSLLRRTGDTQYF.

This chain links TRBV5-6 with TRBJ1-2; 12 positions match TRBD1. The germline V gene encodes CDR1 SGHDT and CDR2 YYEEEE. The CDR3 is 16 amino acids. V lost 4 bases, J lost 7 bases, and 11 bases stayed unmatched. The CDR3 DNA reads as TGTGCCAGCAGCGTCCGGGACAGGGGGCTCTTAGGTGGCTACACCTTC. Protein: CASSVRDRGLLGGYTF.

The chain has TRBV7-2 and TRBJ1-1, with 9 bases fitting TRBD1. Trimming took 1 base from V and 0 from J; bases not matched to a gene: 3. The CDR3 covers 16 residues. Germline V gives CDR1 SGHTA, CDR2 FQGNSA. CDR3 DNA: TGTGCCAGCAGCTTAGGACAGGGGGGAATGAACACTGAAGCTTTCTTT. This gives the protein CASSLGQGGMNTEAFF.

V and J are TRBV14 and TRBJ2-7; D unclear. Germline-derived CDR1 and CDR2 are SGHDN and FVKESK. V lost 0 bases to trimming and J lost 6 bases, with 6 bases between them. The CDR3 length is 12 residues. CDR3 bases: TGTGCCAGCAGCCAAGATCTTAGCGAGCAGTACTTC. Translating gives CASSQDLSEQYF.

The genes are TRBV4-3 and TRBJ2-3; D may correspond to TRBD1 or TRBD2 (5 bases each). Looked up from germline, CDR1 is LGHNA and CDR2 is YSLEER. The V and J ends lost 1 base and 0 bases respectively, with 17 bases between them. The CDR3 loop spans 18 amino acids. The CDR3 loop is CASSQALGDAPSTDTQYF. The CDR3 DNA sequence: TGCGCCAGCAGCCAAGCCCTAGGGGACGCCCCTAGCACAGATACGCAGTATTTT.

This clone was detected only once. V and J are TRBV5-4 and TRBJ2-2; D may correspond to TRBD1 or TRBD2 (5 bases each). Deletions cut 3 bases from V and 2 bases from J, with 17 bases between. This CDR3 has 17 amino acids. The germline V gene has CDR1 SGHNT and CDR2 YYREEE (reference sequence). This CDR3 is CASSSPGRAYNTGELFF. The CDR3 DNA reads TGTGCCAGCAGCTCCCCGGGGCGGGCGTATAACACCGGGGAGCTGTTTTTT.

This clone has just a few counts. The genes are TRBV2 and TRBJ2-3, with TRBD2 matching over 8 bases. Germline V CDR1 and CDR2: SNHLY, FYNNEI. The V segment lost 3 bases and the J segment 4 bases; nucleotides outside the gene matches: 9. This CDR3 is 16 amino acids long. The CDR3 sequence: CASSDLSAGGSDTQYF. The CDR3 bases are TGTGCCAGCAGTGATCTGTCCGCGGGAGGATCAGATACGCAGTATTTT. Variable domain in full (rest from reference TRBV2 and TRBJ2-3): EPEVTQTPSHQVTQMGQEVILRCVPISNHLYFYWYRQILGQKVEFLVSFYNNEISEKSEIFDDQFSVERPDGSNFTLKIRSTKLEDSAMYFCASSDLSAGGSDTQYFGPGTRLTVL.

The J gene is TRBJ1-2, the V gene TRBV19, with 8 bases identical to TRBD1. The CDR3 runs 14 residues. V was pared by 5 bases and J by 2 bases, with 4 bases of the junction left unmatched. Germline CDR1 and CDR2: LNHDA and SQIVND (reference sequence). The CDR3 here is CASSGQGVNYGYTF. Written as DNA, the CDR3 is TGTGCCAGTAGTGGACAGGGTGTCAACTATGGCTACACCTTC.

The V gene is TRBV11-3, the J gene TRBJ2-7; a weak D match, TRBD1 (6 bases). Looked up from germline, CDR1 is SGHNT and CDR2 is YENEEA. V gave up 5 bases and J gave up 3 bases, with 11 bases separating them. The CDR3 extends over 13 amino acids. The DNA of the CDR3 is TGTGCCAGCAGCGGGCAGGGGAACTACGAGCAGTACTTC. Residues: CASSGQGNYEQYF. Full variable domain (outside the CDR3, taken from reference TRBV11-3 and TRBJ2-7): EAGVVQSPRYKIIEKKQPVAFWCNPISGHNTLYWYLQNLGQGPELLIRYENEEAVDDSQLPKDRFSAERLKGVDSTLKIQPAELGDSAVYLCASSGQGNYEQYFGPGTRLTVT.

The chain carries TRBV5-1 and TRBJ1-2; TRBD1 might be the D (6 bases). V gave up 6 bases and J gave up 1 base, with 16 bases separating them. CDR3 length: 15 amino acids. Germline V gene lookup returns CDR1 SGHRS and CDR2 YFSETQ. The CDR3 DNA reads TGCGCCAGCAAGACCGAGGGGGGACGTAACTATGGCTACACCTTC. Protein: CASKTEGGRNYGYTF.